One sample yielded the 21 T cell receptor beta chains listed below, sequenced in a study of blood T cell repertoires in COVID-19. Sequencing used immunoSEQ multiplex PCR; TCRdb keeps in-frame clones, though not all of them. The table has about 26,000 clones, approximately 87% seen once; the top ten hold about 7.6%. Sequencing input: peripheral blood. The receptors stem from a human donor in a cohort sampled during active COVID-19.

CDR3 bases: TGTGCCAGCTCAGGGACAGGGGGGCTCTCTGGGGCCAACGTCCTGACTTTC. Its translation: CASSGTGGLSGANVLTF. The chain carries TRBV18 and TRBJ2-6; TRBD1 agrees at 11 bases. Germline V gene lookup returns CDR1 KGHSH and CDR2 LQKENI. J gave up 0 bases and V 5 bases, and 3 bases lay outside the gene matches. This CDR3 is 17 amino acids long.

The rearrangement uses TRBV19 and TRBJ2-3, with D perhaps TRBD1 (5 bases). Germline-derived CDR1 and CDR2 are LNHDA and SQIVND (reference sequence). The V gene lost 6 bases and the J gene lost 1 base, with 14 bases spanning the gap. This CDR3 is 15 amino acids long. This CDR3 is CASSLQGKGTDTQYF. As DNA, the CDR3 is TGTGCCAGTAGCCTGCAGGGAAAAGGCACAGATACGCAGTATTTT.

This clone has a single count. The V and J genes are TRBV19 and TRBJ2-3, with a possible D match to TRBD2 (6 bases). In germline, CDR1 is LNHDA, CDR2 SQIVND (reference sequence). CDR3 size: 12 residues. The V and J ends lost 6 bases and 4 bases respectively, with 8 bases between them. The CDR3 nucleotides read TGTGCCAGTAGGAGGGACTCAGATACGCAGTATTTT. This sequence encodes CASRRDSDTQYF.

The rearrangement joins TRBV19 to TRBJ2-1; weak D call: TRBD2 (7 bases). This CDR3 has 13 residues. V lost 2 bases to trimming and J lost 9 bases, with 11 bases between them. Germline values: CDR1 LNHDA, CDR2 SQIVND (reference sequence). The CDR3 DNA reads TGTGCCAGTAGTATACAGGGAGGGGGTGAGCAGTTCTTC. Translating it yields CASSIQGGGEQFF.

In this sample, this clone turned up once. The chain combines TRBV5-4 with TRBJ1-1; TRBD1 might be the D (6 bases). The V end lost 3 bases, the J end lost 4 bases, and 13 bases lay between the germline ends. The germline V gene has CDR1 SGHNT and CDR2 YYREEE (reference sequence). The CDR3 has 14 amino acids. CDR3 protein: CASSSEIQGTEAFF. CDR3 bases: TGTGCCAGCAGCTCCGAAATACAGGGCACTGAAGCTTTCTTT.

The rearrangement links TRBV27 to TRBJ1-5; 9 bases are shared with TRBD1. Per germline, CDR1 MNHEY and CDR2 SMNVEV (reference sequence). The CDR3 length is 14 residues. With V trimmed by 5 bases and J by 6 bases, 5 bases remained unmatched. Written as DNA, the CDR3 is TGTGCCAGCAGTGACAGGGGGGAAGGTCAGCCCCAGCATTTT. Its protein product is CASSDRGEGQPQHF.

The chain's CDR3 is CSASDLAGGDNEQFF. In DNA form, the CDR3 reads TGCAGTGCTAGTGATCTAGCGGGGGGGGACAATGAGCAGTTCTTC. The chain links TRBV20-1 to TRBJ2-1, with 12 positions matching TRBD2. CDR3 length: 15 residues. Germline values: CDR1 DFQATT, CDR2 SNEGSKA (reference sequence). The V and J ends lost 3 bases and 5 bases, in that order; junction bases with no gene match: 5.

The chain links TRBV28 to TRBJ1-1; a weak D match, TRBD1 (6 bases). V gave up 3 bases and J gave up 5 bases, with 16 bases separating them. Germline V lookup: CDR1 MDHEN, CDR2 SYDVKM. The length of the CDR3 is 15 residues. The DNA of the CDR3 is TGTGCCAGCAGTTTCTACAGGGAGGGGAGTACTGAAGCTTTCTTT. Translated, it gives CASSFYREGSTEAFF.

This sequence joins TRBV3-1 (or the pseudogene TRBV3-2) and TRBJ2-4; 10 positions agree with TRBD1. The CDR3 totals 15 residues. V lost 4 bases and J lost 5; bases outside the gene matches: 5. Looked up from germline, CDR1 is LGHDT and CDR2 is YNNKEL (reference sequence). The CDR3 loop reads CASSLAGTGENIQYF. CDR3 DNA sequence: TGTGCCAGCAGCCTTGCCGGGACAGGGGAAAACATTCAGTACTTC.

The chain joins TRBV6-6 to TRBJ2-5, with TRBD1 identical over 10 bases. With V trimmed by 5 bases and J by 7 bases, 16 bases remained unmatched. The CDR3 sequence is 17 residues long. Germline V CDR1 and CDR2: MNHNY, SVGAGI (reference sequence). CDR3 sequence: CASSPTGTGAPSGTQYF. In DNA, the CDR3 is TGTGCCAGCAGTCCCACCGGGACAGGGGCCCCATCGGGGACCCAGTACTTC.

Only one count was recorded for this clone. This chain connects TRBV19 to TRBJ2-7; TRBD1 matches 9 bases. This CDR3 region has 13 residues. Germline V CDR1 and CDR2: LNHDA, SQIVND (reference sequence). Trimming at V came to 7 bases and at J to 9 bases, leaving 10 bases not matched to a gene. In DNA form, the CDR3 reads TGTGCCAGTACAGAACAGGGGGCAGTAAGGCAGTACTTC. Amino acids: CASTEQGAVRQYF.

The chain is built from TRBV5-1 and TRBJ2-3; TRBD2 matches 13 bases. The V gene's germline CDR1 is SGHRS and CDR2 YFSETQ. Losses at the gene ends were 1 base for V and 2 bases for J; bases not matched to a gene: 4. The length of the CDR3 is 17 residues. The CDR3 DNA follows: TGCGCCAGCAGCTTGACTAGCGGGGGGGCCGCCACAGATACGCAGTATTTT. It is translated as CASSLTSGGAATDTQYF.

In its sample, this clone was seen once. The chain combines TRBV11-2 with TRBJ2-1; 7 bases align to TRBD1. Per the germline V gene, CDR1 is SGHAT and CDR2 is FQNNGV. The trim removed 5 bases at V and 9 bases at J, leaving 10 bases unmatched. The CDR3 is 14 amino acids. CDR3 in amino acids: CASSADRVLGEQFF. In nucleotides, the CDR3 is TGTGCCAGCAGCGCTGACAGGGTCTTGGGTGAGCAGTTCTTC.

The table lists this clone with a few counts. The chain has TRBV9 and TRBJ2-5, with 11 bases aligning to TRBD2. Germline values: CDR1 SGDLS, CDR2 YYNGEE. Trimming cost V 2 bases and J 5 bases; bases outside gene matches: 5. The CDR3 is made up of 15 amino acids. The DNA of the CDR3 is TGTGCCAGCAGCGTTAGCGGGGGGGCCGGGGAGACCCAGTACTTC. This encodes CASSVSGGAGETQYF. Full variable domain (missing parts from reference TRBV9 and TRBJ2-5): DSGVTQTPKHLITATGQRVTLRCSPRSGDLSVYWYQQSLDQGLQFLIQYYNGEERAKGNILERFSAQQFPDLHSELNLSSLELGDSALYFCASSVSGGAGETQYFGPGTRLLVL.

The chain carries TRBV12-3 or TRBV12-4 and TRBJ2-7; TRBD1 might be the D (7 bases). Trimming cost V 2 bases and J 4 bases, with 9 bases left between them. This CDR3 spans 13 amino acids. CDR3 nucleotide sequence: TGTGCCAGCAGTTTACCAGGGGGGTACGAGCAGTACTTC. Translating gives CASSLPGGYEQYF.

In its sample, this clone was seen a few times. The gene calls are TRBV7-9 and TRBJ1-5; D unclear. The CDR3 consists of 12 residues. Germline V gene sequence: CDR1 SEHNR, CDR2 FQNEAQ (reference sequence). Deletions cut 1 base from V and 6 bases from J, with 4 bases between. The CDR3 protein is CASSLGVQPQHF. CDR3 DNA: TGTGCCAGCAGCTTAGGCGTTCAGCCCCAGCATTTT. The variable domain in full, completed from reference TRBV7-9 and TRBJ1-5, reads DTGVSQNPRHKITKRGQNVTFRCDPISEHNRLYWYRQTLGQGPEFLTYFQNEAQLEKSRLLSDRFSAERPKGSFSTLEIQRTEQGDSAMYLCASSLGVQPQHFGDGTRLSIL.

To note about this clone: Different DNA sequences within this sample yield the same CDR3. V and J are TRBV2 and TRBJ1-6; D is undetermined. Germline V gene sequence: CDR1 SNHLY, CDR2 FYNNEI. CDR3 size: 16 residues. V lost 10 bases and J 0 bases, leaving 16 bases between the germline ends. The DNA for the CDR3 is TGTGCCACCCAAAGACGGCCGGGCTCCTATAATTCACCCCTCCACTTT. It specifies CATQRRPGSYNSPLHF.

This rearrangement joins TRBV11-2 to TRBJ2-7; weak D call: TRBD2 (5 bases). The CDR3 has 17 residues. V dropped 1 base and J dropped 0 bases, with 16 bases sitting between them. Per germline, CDR1 SGHAT and CDR2 FQNNGV. The CDR3 loop reads CASSLVIGGSFSYEQYF. Written as DNA, the CDR3 is TGTGCCAGCAGCTTAGTCATCGGCGGGTCCTTCTCCTACGAGCAGTACTTC. Full variable domain (outside the CDR3, taken from reference TRBV11-2 and TRBJ2-7): EAGVAQSPRYKIIEKRQSVAFWCNPISGHATLYWYQQILGQGPKLLIQFQNNGVVDDSQLPKDRFSAERLKGVDSTLKIQPAKLEDSAVYLCASSLVIGGSFSYEQYFGPGTRLTVT.

The rearrangement links TRBV5-1 to TRBJ2-7, with 7 bases that match TRBD1. Trimming removed 3 bases from V and 7 bases from J; junction bases left unmatched: 7. Germline V gene sequence: CDR1 SGHRS, CDR2 YFSETQ. The length of the CDR3 is 13 residues. The CDR3 nucleotides are TGCGCCAGCAGCTACGGACAGGAAAGGGAGCAGTACTTC. Translated, it gives CASSYGQEREQYF.

V and J are TRBV10-2 and TRBJ2-1, with 7 bases that match TRBD2. V dropped 6 bases and J dropped 6; count of bases not matched to a gene: 11. CDR3 length equals 15 residues. The germline gives CDR1 WSHSY, CDR2 SAAADI. The CDR3 region is CASRSGWEGFNEQFF. As DNA, the CDR3 is TGCGCCAGCAGGTCTGGCTGGGAGGGATTCAATGAGCAGTTCTTC.

The chain links TRBV28 to TRBJ1-2, with TRBD1 matching 7 bases. With V trimmed by 5 bases and J by 5 bases, 5 bases remained unmatched. Germline V gene lookup returns CDR1 MDHEN and CDR2 SYDVKM. This CDR3 is 13 amino acids long. The CDR3 is CASSPDREYGYTF. CDR3 nucleotide sequence: TGTGCCAGCAGTCCTGACAGGGAGTATGGCTACACCTTC.